A selection of T cell receptor beta chains follows, all from one sample in a study of blood T cell repertoires in COVID-19. Libraries were prepared by immunoSEQ multiplex PCR; TCRdb keeps only in-frame clonotypes and omits some of them. The table includes 490,000 or so clones, approximately 87% detected once. The sequenced sample consisted of PBMCs or T cells enriched from blood (not recorded which). The receptor source for this set is a woman in her 40s who had recovered from COVID-19. The CDR3 runs from the conserved cysteine through the conserved F or W. A D gene is named only where the DNA matches it firmly.

d_call: TRBD2; v_call: TRBV27; cdr3_aa: CASSDLLELAGVNEQFF
d_call: -; v_call: TRBV7-2; cdr3_aa: CASSLGVGEAFF
d_call: -; v_call: TRBV23-1; cdr3_aa: CASTGTPGFGGTQHF
d_call: -; v_call: TRBV9; cdr3_aa: CASRETESSGNTIYF
d_call: TRBD2; v_call: TRBV27; cdr3_aa: CASSRTSTLRNNEQFF
d_call: -; v_call: TRBV15; cdr3_aa: CATSRDNARSYGYTF
d_call: -; v_call: TRBV6-5; cdr3_aa: CASSYGGGRETQYF
d_call: TRBD1; v_call: TRBV10-3; cdr3_aa: CAISPAAGGYGYTF
d_call: -; v_call: TRBV19; cdr3_aa: CASRPDTIKNIQYF
d_call: TRBD1; v_call: TRBV4-1; cdr3_aa: CASSQDRDRDYTF
d_call: TRBD2; v_call: TRBV6-6; cdr3_aa: CASRGEATDTQYF
d_call: -; v_call: TRBV30; cdr3_aa: CAWSHCTDTQYF
d_call: TRBD2; v_call: TRBV19; cdr3_aa: CASSFLGGVGKNIQYF
d_call: -; v_call: TRBV3-1/TRBV3-2; cdr3_aa: CASSQTGGYTF
d_call: -; v_call: TRBV7-2; cdr3_aa: CASSFYRSNEKLFF
d_call: TRBD2; v_call: TRBV6-5; cdr3_aa: CANIKTSGYNEQFF
d_call: TRBD1; v_call: TRBV19; cdr3_aa: CASSNLGQGADTQYF
d_call: TRBD1; v_call: TRBV5-4; cdr3_aa: CASSGRTGGAGDTQYF
d_call: -; v_call: TRBV19; cdr3_aa: CASSPFSGANVLTF
d_call: -; v_call: TRBV12-3/TRBV12-4; cdr3_aa: CASSFEAQETQYF
d_call: TRBD2; v_call: TRBV11-2; cdr3_aa: CASSSPWGGKNIQYF
d_call: TRBD2; v_call: TRBV24-1; cdr3_aa: CATSDAGEKSYEQYF
d_call: -; v_call: TRBV4-3; cdr3_aa: CASSQDGRGMAYEQYF
d_call: -; v_call: TRBV3-1/TRBV3-2; cdr3_aa: CASSRGTVQETQYF
d_call: -; v_call: TRBV6-5; cdr3_aa: CASSYYGNNEQFF
d_call: -; v_call: TRBV5-4; cdr3_aa: CASSLERAGELFF
d_call: TRBD2; v_call: TRBV11-3; cdr3_aa: CASSSRLTSGRTGELFF
d_call: -; v_call: TRBV6-5; cdr3_aa: CASSYSGDSQNTEAFF
d_call: TRBD1; v_call: TRBV5-6; cdr3_aa: CASSVDRGPGYTF
d_call: TRBD2; v_call: TRBV25-1; cdr3_aa: CASSLAGDSYNEQFF
d_call: -; v_call: TRBV6-5; cdr3_aa: CASSRRQSLYEQYF
d_call: -; v_call: TRBV2; cdr3_aa: CASSEEAGNTEAFF
d_call: -; v_call: TRBV6-2/TRBV6-3; cdr3_aa: CASSYVSNQPQHF
d_call: TRBD2; v_call: TRBV6-6; cdr3_aa: CASSYSSGRTTYEQYF
d_call: -; v_call: TRBV9; cdr3_aa: CASSVYNSPEYEQYF
d_call: TRBD2; v_call: TRBV7-2; cdr3_aa: CASRSSLAGLSTDTQYF
d_call: TRBD1; v_call: TRBV5-5; cdr3_aa: CASSYPLTGDYGYTF
d_call: TRBD2; v_call: TRBV29-1; cdr3_aa: CSVDLVAGQETQYF
d_call: -; v_call: TRBV19; cdr3_aa: CASVDSYYGYTF
d_call: -; v_call: TRBV9; cdr3_aa: CASSVVPGLNTEAFF
d_call: -; v_call: TRBV12-3/TRBV12-4; cdr3_aa: CASSAGGYGYTF
d_call: -; v_call: TRBV27; cdr3_aa: CASSLRWGRDNEQFF
d_call: -; v_call: TRBV10-3; cdr3_aa: CAISESRFGRGDSGNTIYF
d_call: -; v_call: TRBV15; cdr3_aa: CATSRGAETYGYTF
d_call: TRBD1; v_call: TRBV18; cdr3_aa: CASSLVSSRDRGMGYTF
d_call: TRBD2; v_call: TRBV11-2; cdr3_aa: CASSLLAEARAYEQYF
d_call: -; v_call: TRBV27; cdr3_aa: CASSLQGGPLEQYF
d_call: TRBD1; v_call: TRBV9; cdr3_aa: CASSVAPGGTGNTIYF
d_call: -; v_call: TRBV11-3; cdr3_aa: CASSLVWGAGAATEAFF
d_call: TRBD2; v_call: TRBV13; cdr3_aa: CASSLRTSGTETQYF